The source of this TCR beta chain is a study of control samples from healthy donors and cancer patients. Sequencing used immunoSEQ multiplex PCR; TCRdb keeps in-frame clones, though not all of them. The sample contains 110,000 to 150,000 clones, roughly 92% of which appear only once. The ends lost 5 bases at V and 10 bases at J; junction bases unmatched: 8. CDR1 is SEHNR, CDR2 FQNEAQ, per germline (reference sequence). The CDR3 runs 15 residues. The chain has TRBV7-9 and TRBJ2-1; 13 positions match TRBD2. This TCR was sampled from a man aged 25-45 years in good health. Sequenced: blood. CDR3 coding DNA: TGTGCCAGCAGCCCAGTAGCGACTAGCGGGAGGGAGCAGTTCTTC. Its protein is CASSPVATSGREQFF.